This TCR beta chain was retrieved from a study of blood T cells in healthy people across ages. This clonotype was detected only a few times. No antigen is known for it. Study-level results: Estimated diversity that came from one million T cells was considered an underestimate. With unsorted PBMCs, a conclusive comparison of naive versus antigen-experienced cells was not possible.

Primers used in a second PCR of roughly 7 to 12 cycles were a sample-barcoded 5' primer and a J-beta primer mix. Each cDNA molecule received a tag from a template-switch adaptor that had 12 random nucleotides. All samples yielded 3 million or more CDR3-containing paired-end reads. TCRdb independently ran MiXCR on the 5' RACE reads; one entry per CDR3 protein. Of roughly 2 million distinct CDR3 sequences in the sample, roughly 52% were seen once. The sequencing input was blood. The clonotype originates from a woman in her forties in good health.

The CDR3 DNA reads as TGCAGTGCTAGTCCCCGGACTGGATATTCCTACGAGCAGTACTTC. It is translated as CSASPRTGYSYEQYF. The chain joins TRBV20-1 to TRBJ2-7; possible D gene TRBD2, 5 bases. Deletions cut 3 bases from V and 1 base from J, with 16 bases between. In germline, CDR1 is DFQATT, CDR2 SNEGSKA (reference sequence). This CDR3 is built from 15 residues.